These 2 T cell receptor beta chains were all obtained from the same sample, sequenced in a study of cytomegalovirus exposure and HLA in healthy donors. The PCR had 60 Vbeta and 13 Jbeta primers. The data were produced by immunoSEQ multiplex PCR, yet TCRdb's version contains in-frame clones alone and is incomplete. Here the sample spans around 60,000 clones, approximately 75% being singletons. Sequencing input: PBMCs. Receptors were obtained from a man aged 45-65 years in good health and CMV-seropositive.

The J gene is TRBJ2-7, the V gene TRBV5-1; 8 nucleotides align to TRBD1. With V trimmed by 2 bases and J by 0 bases, 7 bases remained unmatched. CDR3 length: 16 amino acids. Germline CDR1 SGHRS, CDR2 YFSETQ. CDR3 region: CASSFTGGISSYEQYF. The CDR3 DNA reads as TGCGCCAGCAGCTTTACAGGGGGAATAAGCTCCTACGAGCAGTACTTC.

The chain uses TRBV13 and TRBJ1-1; D is unresolved. The ends were cut back, 5 bases at V and 4 bases at J, with 14 bases in the middle. CDR1 is PRHDT, CDR2 FYEKMQ, per germline (reference sequence). The CDR3 loop spans 14 amino acids. The CDR3 nucleotides read TGTGCCAGCAGCCCTGGACTGACCTCCACTGAAGCTTTCTTT. Its protein is CASSPGLTSTEAFF. Combining the CDR3 with reference TRBV13 and TRBJ1-1 gives the whole variable domain AAGVIQSPRHLIKEKRETATLKCYPIPRHDTVYWYQQGPGQDPQFLISFYEKMQSDKGSIPDRFSAQQFSDYHSELNMSSLELGDSALYFCASSPGLTSTEAFFGQGTRLTVV.